This T cell receptor (beta chain) was profiled in a study of blood T cell repertoires in COVID-19 (dated by TCRdb to 2020 to 2021). Describing the broader study: Samples covering the acute and convalescent phases of COVID-19 were provided by collaborators in the United States, Italy and Spain. Where available, HLA class I and class II types were taken from metadata supplied by the sample provider and were not determined by assay-based typing. The sample metadata nearly always contained a de-identified subject ID, COVID-19 status, age in years and sex. The samples were drawn from the first 160 participants of the ongoing ImmuneRACE study and from 1,254 subjects provided by 6 global collaborators. The repertoires were released in a freely available public database meant as a resource for research on the immune response to SARS-CoV-2. The dataset comprised deeply sampled blood TCRbeta repertoires from subjects exposed to, actively infected with, or recovered from COVID-19. The material from the prospective study consisted of cDNA or gDNA derived from T cells, B-cell-depleted T cells, or PBMCs.

The paper's findings and limits, for the study overall: Clinical and demographic metadata were provided uncurated, with the amount varying by source and participant.

The collaborating institutions used their own protocols to collect whole blood in K2EDTA tubes. For TCRbeta analysis, collaborators shipped samples in one of three forms: frozen whole blood, isolated PBMCs, or DNA extracted from either of those sample types. Trimming accounts for 5 bases at V and 6 bases at J, while the number of junction bases matched to no gene is 17. Per the germline V gene (reference sequence), SEHNR is the CDR1 and FQNEAQ is the CDR2. The CDR3 spans 17 residues, from the cysteine through the phenylalanine. The CDR3 DNA has 51 bases and is translated from base 1. With regard to this clone: Its antigen target is currently unknown. No base qualities exist here, and no much larger clone lies one base off it.

The immunoSEQ Assay, a bias-controlled multiplex PCR, was used to amplify TCRbeta CDR3 regions from genomic DNA. The study's processing was this. The number of nucleated cells in each sample was estimated by amplification of reference gene primers within the assay. Sequence reads were collapsed and filtered to measure the absolute abundance of every unique TCRbeta CDR3 rearrangement. For each sample, productive Simpson clonality was calculated as the square root of Simpson's diversity index over productive rearrangements. The source is immuneACCESS, and TCRdb retained only in-frame sequences with V and J called. Part of the clones is not carried over; for the studies checked, unresolved V genes explain less than half of this, and the remainder is unexplained. V, J and clone size derive from that table, while D and trimming were established from the DNA sequence. The sample data list some 95,000 clones, and approximately 90% of these were observed just once. Around 1.8% of the sample comes from the top ten.

The specimen sequenced was peripheral blood. The TCR was taken from a human donor with active COVID-19. The donor label of this sample is uncertain. The receptor chain draws on TRBV7-9 and TRBJ2-7; TRBD1 aligns with 9 central bases. The CDR3 protein is CASSSGTGFPKMVEQYF. The DNA is as follows: TGTGCCAGCAGCAGCGGGACAGGGTTCCCTAAGATGGTCGAGCAGTACTTC.